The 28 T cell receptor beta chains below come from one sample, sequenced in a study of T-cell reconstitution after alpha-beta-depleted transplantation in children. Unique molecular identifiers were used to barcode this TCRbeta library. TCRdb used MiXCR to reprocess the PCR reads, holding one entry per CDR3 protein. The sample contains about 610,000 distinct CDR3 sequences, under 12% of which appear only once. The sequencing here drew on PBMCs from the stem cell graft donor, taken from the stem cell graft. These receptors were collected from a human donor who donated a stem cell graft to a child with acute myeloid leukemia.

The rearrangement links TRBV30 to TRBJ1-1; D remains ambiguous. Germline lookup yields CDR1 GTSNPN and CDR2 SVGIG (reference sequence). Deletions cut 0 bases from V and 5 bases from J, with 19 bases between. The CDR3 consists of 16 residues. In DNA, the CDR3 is TGTGCCTGGAGTGTAAGGCCCCCGATAGGTTGGACTGAAGCTTTCTTT. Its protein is CAWSVRPPIGWTEAFF.

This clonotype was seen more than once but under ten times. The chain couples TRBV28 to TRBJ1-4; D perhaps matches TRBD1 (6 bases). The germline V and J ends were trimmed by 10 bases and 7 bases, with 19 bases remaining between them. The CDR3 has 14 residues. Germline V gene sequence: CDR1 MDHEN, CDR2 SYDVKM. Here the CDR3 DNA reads TGTGCCACAGAGAGGGGGGGTTTCGGTGAAAAACTGTTTTTT. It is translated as CATERGGFGEKLFF.

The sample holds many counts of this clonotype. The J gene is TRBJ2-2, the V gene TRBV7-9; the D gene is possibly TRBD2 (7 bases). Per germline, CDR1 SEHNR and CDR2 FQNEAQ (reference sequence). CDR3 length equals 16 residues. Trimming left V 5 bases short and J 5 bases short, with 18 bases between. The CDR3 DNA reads TGTGCCAGCAGCCCCAGGGGAGGGGACTTGACCGGGGAGCTGTTTTTT. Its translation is CASSPRGGDLTGELFF. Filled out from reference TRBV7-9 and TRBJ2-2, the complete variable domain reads DTGVSQNPRHKITKRGQNVTFRCDPISEHNRLYWYRQTLGQGPEFLTYFQNEAQLEKSRLLSDRFSAERPKGSFSTLEIQRTEQGDSAMYLCASSPRGGDLTGELFFGEGSRLTVL.

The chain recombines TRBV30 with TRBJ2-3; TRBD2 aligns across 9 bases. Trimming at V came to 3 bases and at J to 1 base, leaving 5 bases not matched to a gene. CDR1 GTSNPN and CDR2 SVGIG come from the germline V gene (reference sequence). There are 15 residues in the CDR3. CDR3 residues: CAWRASGTRTDTQYF. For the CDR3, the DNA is TGTGCCTGGAGGGCTAGCGGGACGCGCACAGATACGCAGTATTTT. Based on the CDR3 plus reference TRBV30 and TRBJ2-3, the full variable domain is SQTIHQWPATLVQPVGSPLSLECTVEGTSNPNLYWYRQAAGRGLQLLFYSVGIGQISSEVPQNLSASRPQDRQFILSSKKLLLSDSGFYLCAWRASGTRTDTQYFGPGTRLTVL.

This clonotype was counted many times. CDR3 sequence reads: CASSLIGRAPNTGELFF. The CDR3 nucleotides are TGCGCCAGCAGCTTGATTGGGCGGGCCCCGAACACCGGGGAGCTGTTTTTT. J is TRBJ2-2 and V is TRBV5-1; maybe TRBD2 (5 bases). Deletions cut 1 base from V and 0 bases from J, with 13 bases between. This CDR3 is built from 17 residues. The germline CDR1 and CDR2 sequences are SGHRS and YFSETQ. Based on the CDR3 plus reference TRBV5-1 and TRBJ2-2, the full variable domain is KAGVTQTPRYLIKTRGQQVTLSCSPISGHRSVSWYQQTPGQGLQFLFEYFSETQRNKGNFPGRFSGRQFSNSRSEMNVSTLELGDSALYLCASSLIGRAPNTGELFFGEGSRLTVL.

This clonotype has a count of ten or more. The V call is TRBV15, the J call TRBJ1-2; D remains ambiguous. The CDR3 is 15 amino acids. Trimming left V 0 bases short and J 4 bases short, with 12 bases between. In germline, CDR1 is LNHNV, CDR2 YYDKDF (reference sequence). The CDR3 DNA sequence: TGTGCCACCAGCAGAGACTCCGGACTCAGCTATGGCTACACCTTC. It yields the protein CATSRDSGLSYGYTF.

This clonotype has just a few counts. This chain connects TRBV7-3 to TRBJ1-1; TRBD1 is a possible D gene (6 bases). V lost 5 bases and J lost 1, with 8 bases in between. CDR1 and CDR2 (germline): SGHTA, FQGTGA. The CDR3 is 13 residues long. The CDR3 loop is CASSGQPNTEAFF. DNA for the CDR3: TGTGCCAGCAGCGGACAGCCGAACACTGAAGCTTTCTTT.

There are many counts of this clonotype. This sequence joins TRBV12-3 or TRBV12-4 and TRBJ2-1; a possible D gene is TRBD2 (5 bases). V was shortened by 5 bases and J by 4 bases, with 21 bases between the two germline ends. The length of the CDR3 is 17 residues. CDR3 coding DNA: TGTGCCAGCAGTAACCTCTGGGGAGCCAGACCGTACAATGAGCAGTTCTTC. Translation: CASSNLWGARPYNEQFF.

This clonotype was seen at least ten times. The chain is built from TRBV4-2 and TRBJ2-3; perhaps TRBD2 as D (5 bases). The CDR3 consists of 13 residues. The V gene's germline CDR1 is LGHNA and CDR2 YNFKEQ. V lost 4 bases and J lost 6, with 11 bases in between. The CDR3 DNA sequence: TGTGCCAGCAGCCCGAAAGCGGCGGATACGCAGTATTTT. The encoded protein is CASSPKAADTQYF.

The CDR3 region is CASSLGGTSGSPRYNEQFF. CDR3 nucleotide sequence: TGTGCCAGCAGTTTAGGCGGGACTAGCGGGTCCCCGCGGTACAATGAGCAGTTCTTC. The rearrangement uses TRBV27 and TRBJ2-1, with TRBD2 matching over 12 bases. Germline CDR1 is MNHEY and CDR2 is SMNVEV (reference sequence). CDR3 size: 19 residues. V shed 2 bases and J 4 bases; nucleotides not matched to a gene: 12.

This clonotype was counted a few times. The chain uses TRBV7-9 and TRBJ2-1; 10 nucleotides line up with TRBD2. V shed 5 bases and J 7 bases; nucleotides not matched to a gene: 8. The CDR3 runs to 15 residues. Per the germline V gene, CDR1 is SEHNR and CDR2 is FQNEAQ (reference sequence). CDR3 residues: CASSKGLADPNEQFF. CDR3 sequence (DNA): TGTGCCAGCAGCAAAGGACTAGCGGACCCTAATGAGCAGTTCTTC.

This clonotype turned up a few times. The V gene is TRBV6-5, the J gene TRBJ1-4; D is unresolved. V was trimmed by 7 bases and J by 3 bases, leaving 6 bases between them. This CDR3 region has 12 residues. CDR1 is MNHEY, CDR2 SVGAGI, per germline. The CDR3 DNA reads TGTGCCAGCAAGTCATCTAATGAAAAACTGTTTTTT. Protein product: CASKSSNEKLFF.

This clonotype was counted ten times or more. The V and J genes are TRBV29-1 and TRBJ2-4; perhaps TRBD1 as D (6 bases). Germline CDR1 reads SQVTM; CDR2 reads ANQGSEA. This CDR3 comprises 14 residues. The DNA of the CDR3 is TGCAGACGTGGAGCAGGGGAAAGGGGAAACATTCAGTACTTC. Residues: CRRGAGERGNIQYF.

The CDR3: CATFQRSYNEQFF. In nucleotides, the CDR3 is TGTGCCACCTTTCAGCGCTCCTACAATGAGCAGTTCTTC. V and J are TRBV28 and TRBJ2-1; D is unclear. The CDR3 contains 13 residues. The germline V gene encodes CDR1 MDHEN and CDR2 SYDVKM. V lost 10 bases, J lost 0 bases, and 10 bases lay in between.

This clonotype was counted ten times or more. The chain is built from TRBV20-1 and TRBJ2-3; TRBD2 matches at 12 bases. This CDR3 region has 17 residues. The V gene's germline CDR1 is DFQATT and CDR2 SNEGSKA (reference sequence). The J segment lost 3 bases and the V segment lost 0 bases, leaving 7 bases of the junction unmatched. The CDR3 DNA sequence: TGCAGTGCTAGAGATCCTAGCGGGAGGGCAGGGACAGATACGCAGTATTTT. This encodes CSARDPSGRAGTDTQYF.

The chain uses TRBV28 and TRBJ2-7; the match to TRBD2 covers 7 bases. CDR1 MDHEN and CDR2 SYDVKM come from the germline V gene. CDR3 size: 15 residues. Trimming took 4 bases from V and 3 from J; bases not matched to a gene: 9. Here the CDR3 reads CASSSSSGTLYEQYF. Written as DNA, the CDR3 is TGTGCCAGCAGTTCATCGAGCGGGACCCTCTACGAGCAGTACTTC.

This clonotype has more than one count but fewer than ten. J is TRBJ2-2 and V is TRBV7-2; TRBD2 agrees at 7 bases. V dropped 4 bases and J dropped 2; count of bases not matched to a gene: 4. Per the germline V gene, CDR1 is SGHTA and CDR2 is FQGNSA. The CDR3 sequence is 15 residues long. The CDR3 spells CASSSWGGNTGELFF. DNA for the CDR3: TGTGCCAGCAGCTCTTGGGGGGGAAACACCGGGGAGCTGTTTTTT.

Here the CDR3 reads CASSAPSGRAVEQFF. CDR3 DNA: TGTGCCAGCAGCGCACCTAGCGGGAGGGCTGTTGAGCAGTTCTTC. The V call is TRBV7-9, the J call TRBJ2-1; 12 bases match TRBD2. V trimming: 5 bases; J trimming: 9 bases; junction bases outside the gene matches: 8. In germline, CDR1 is SEHNR, CDR2 FQNEAQ (reference sequence). The CDR3 runs 15 residues.

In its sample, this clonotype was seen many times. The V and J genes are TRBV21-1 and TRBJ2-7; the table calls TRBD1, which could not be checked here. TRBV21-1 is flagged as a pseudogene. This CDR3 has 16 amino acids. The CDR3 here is CAGGGTGGGTLYEQYF. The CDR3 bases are TGTGCCGGAGGGGGGACAGGGGGCGGGACCCTCTACGAGCAGTACTTC.

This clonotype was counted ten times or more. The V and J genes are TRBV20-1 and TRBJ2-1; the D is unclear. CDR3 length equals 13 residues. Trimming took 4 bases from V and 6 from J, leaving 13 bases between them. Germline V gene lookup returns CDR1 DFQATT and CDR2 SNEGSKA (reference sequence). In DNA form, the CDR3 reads TGCAGTGCTACCAGCAGAGTTGGCAATGAGCAGTTCTTC. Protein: CSATSRVGNEQFF.

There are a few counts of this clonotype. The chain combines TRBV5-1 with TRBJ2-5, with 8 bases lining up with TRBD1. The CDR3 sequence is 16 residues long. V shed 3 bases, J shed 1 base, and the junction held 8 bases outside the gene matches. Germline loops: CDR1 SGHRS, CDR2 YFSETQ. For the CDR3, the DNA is TGCGCCAGCAGCTCAGGGGGCGCAGGACTCCAAGAGACCCAGTACTTC. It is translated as CASSSGGAGLQETQYF.

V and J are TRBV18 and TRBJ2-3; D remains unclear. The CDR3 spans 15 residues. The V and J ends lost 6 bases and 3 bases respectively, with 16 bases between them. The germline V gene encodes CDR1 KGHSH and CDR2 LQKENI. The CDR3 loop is CASSRDGLKTDTQYF. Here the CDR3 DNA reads TGTGCCAGCTCTCGCGACGGCCTTAAGACAGATACGCAGTATTTT. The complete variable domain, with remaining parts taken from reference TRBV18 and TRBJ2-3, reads NAGVMQNPRHLVRRRGQEARLRCSPMKGHSHVYWYRQLPEEGLKFMVYLQKENIIDESGMPKERFSAEFPKEGPSILRIQQVVRGDSAAYFCASSRDGLKTDTQYFGPGTRLTVL.

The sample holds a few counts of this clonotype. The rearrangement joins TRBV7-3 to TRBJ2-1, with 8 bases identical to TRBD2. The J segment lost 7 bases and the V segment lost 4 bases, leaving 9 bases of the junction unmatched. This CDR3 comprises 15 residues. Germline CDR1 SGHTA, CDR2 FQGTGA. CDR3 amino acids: CASSSQGGRLNEQFF. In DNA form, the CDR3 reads TGTGCCAGCAGCTCCCAAGGCGGGAGGTTGAATGAGCAGTTCTTC.

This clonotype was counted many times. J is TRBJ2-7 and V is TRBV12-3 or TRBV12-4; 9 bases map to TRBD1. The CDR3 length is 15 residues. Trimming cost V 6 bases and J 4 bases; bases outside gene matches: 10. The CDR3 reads CASRGQGRRWYEQYF. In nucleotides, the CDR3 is TGTGCCAGCAGGGGACAGGGCCGACGATGGTACGAGCAGTACTTC.

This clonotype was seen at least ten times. The CDR3 DNA sequence: TGCAGCCCAAGAGGCTACACCTTC. Translating gives CSPRGYTF. The rearrangement links TRBV20-1 to TRBJ1-2; unclear D gene. CDR3 length: 8 amino acids. Per the germline V gene, CDR1 is DFQATT and CDR2 is SNEGSKA (reference sequence).

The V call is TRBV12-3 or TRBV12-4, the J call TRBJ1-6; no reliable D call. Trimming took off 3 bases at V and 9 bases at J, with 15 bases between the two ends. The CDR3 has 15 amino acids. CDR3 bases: TGTGCCAGCAGTTTGGGTGGCCTTGGAGGTTCACCCCTCCACTTT. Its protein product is CASSLGGLGGSPLHF.

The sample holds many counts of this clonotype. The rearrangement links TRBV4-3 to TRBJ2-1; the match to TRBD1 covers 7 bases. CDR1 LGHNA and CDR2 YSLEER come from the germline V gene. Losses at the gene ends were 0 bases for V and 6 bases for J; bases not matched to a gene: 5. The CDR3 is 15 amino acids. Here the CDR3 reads CASSQEVTGINEQFF. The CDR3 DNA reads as TGCGCCAGCAGCCAAGAAGTGACAGGGATCAATGAGCAGTTCTTC.

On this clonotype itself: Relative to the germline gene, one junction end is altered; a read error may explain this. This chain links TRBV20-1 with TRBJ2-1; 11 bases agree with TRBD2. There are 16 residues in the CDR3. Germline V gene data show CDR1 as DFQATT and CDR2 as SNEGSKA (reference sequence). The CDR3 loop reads CCARDRDSGRANEQFF. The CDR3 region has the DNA TGCTGTGCTAGAGATCGGGATAGCGGGAGGGCTAATGAGCAGTTCTTC.